The 20 T cell receptor beta chains presented below share a single source sample, sequenced in a study of lymphopenia after photon versus proton radiotherapy. Produced via immunoSEQ multiplex PCR; TCRdb's table is partial and in-frame only. The sample contains 35,000 to 40,000 clones, 85% to 90% of which appear only once. The sample here was peripheral blood, taken from a patient treated with photon-based radiotherapy. The receptors here all came from a man in his fifties with gastric cancer.

The J gene is TRBJ2-3, the V gene TRBV29-1, with 7 positions matching TRBD2. From germline, CDR1 is SQVTM and CDR2 ANQGSEA. CDR3 length equals 13 residues. V trimming: 6 bases; J trimming: 2 bases; junction bases outside the gene matches: 5. The CDR3 is CSVGGDFTDTQYF. The CDR3 region has the DNA TGCAGCGTGGGGGGGGATTTCACAGATACGCAGTATTTT.

A few counts support this clone. This sequence joins TRBV29-1 and TRBJ1-1; D unclear. Trimming stripped 7 bases from V and 2 bases from J, with 8 bases between. The germline gives CDR1 SQVTM, CDR2 ANQGSEA. The CDR3 extends over 11 amino acids. For the CDR3, the DNA is TGCAGCGGGACGGTTAACACTGAAGCTTTCTTT. Its protein is CSGTVNTEAFF.

A single count supports this clone. The CDR3 sequence is CASSTHRENTEAFF. Here the CDR3 DNA reads TGTGCCAGCAGCACCCACAGGGAGAACACTGAAGCTTTCTTT. The gene calls are TRBV11-3 and TRBJ1-1, with a tentative D call TRBD1 (6 bases). The V end was cut by 5 bases, the J end by 1 base, with 11 bases between. This CDR3 spans 14 amino acids. Germline V gene data show CDR1 as SGHNT and CDR2 as YENEEA.

The J gene is TRBJ2-2, the V gene TRBV19; no definite D call. The CDR3 sequence is 16 residues long. The germline CDR1 and CDR2 sequences are LNHDA and SQIVND (reference sequence). The germline V and J ends were trimmed by 3 bases and 4 bases, with 15 bases remaining between them. The CDR3 region has the DNA TGTGCCAGTAGTATTCGAGCCCAGCGAGGCACCGGGGAGCTGTTTTTT. Encoded protein: CASSIRAQRGTGELFF.

V is TRBV6-6 and J is TRBJ1-1; no clear D gene. Trimming took off 10 bases at V and 3 bases at J, with 15 bases between the two ends. The CDR3 spans 13 residues. Germline CDR1 MNHNY, CDR2 SVGAGI (reference sequence). CDR3 sequence reads: CAISRWSDTEAFF. The CDR3, as DNA: TGTGCCATTAGCAGGTGGTCCGACACTGAAGCTTTCTTT.

This clone was found a few times. The chain joins TRBV7-6 to TRBJ2-1; tentative D call: TRBD2 (5 bases). The CDR3 length is 12 residues. CDR1 SGHVS and CDR2 FNYEAQ come from the germline V gene. Trimming removed 5 bases at V and 6 bases at J, with 8 bases between. The CDR3 nucleotides are TGTGCCAGCAGCAAAGGACTCAATGAGCAGTTCTTC. It codes for CASSKGLNEQFF. Variable domain in full (rest from reference TRBV7-6 and TRBJ2-1): GAGVSQSPRYKVTKRGQDVALRCDPISGHVSLYWYRQALGQGPEFLTYFNYEAQQDKSGLPNDRFSAERPEGSISTLTIQRTEQRDSAMYRCASSKGLNEQFFGPGTRLTVL.

The rearrangement joins TRBV27 to TRBJ2-5; 9 nucleotides line up with TRBD2. In germline, CDR1 is MNHEY, CDR2 SMNVEV (reference sequence). The V and J ends lost 11 bases and 3 bases, in that order; junction bases with no gene match: 4. This CDR3 contains 12 residues. The CDR3 DNA reads as TGTGCCCGCGTAGCGGGGGAAGAGACCCAGTACTTC. Amino acids: CARVAGEETQYF.

This chain uses TRBV2 with TRBJ2-2; D not resolved. The ends were cut back, 6 bases at V and 7 bases at J, with 18 bases in the middle. The CDR3 loop spans 15 amino acids. Germline-derived CDR1 and CDR2 are SNHLY and FYNNEI. The CDR3 sequence: CASSPAPTSNGELFF. CDR3 nucleotides: TGTGCCAGCAGCCCCGCGCCCACAAGCAACGGGGAGCTGTTTTTT.

This sequence joins TRBV19 and TRBJ1-1; perhaps TRBD1 as D (6 bases). Trimming removed 6 bases from V and 8 bases from J, with 19 bases in between. The CDR3 runs to 14 residues. CDR1 is LNHDA and CDR2 is SQIVND in the germline V gene (reference sequence). CDR3 protein: CASRPGGYNIEAFF. Here the CDR3 DNA reads TGTGCCAGTAGGCCCGGGGGCTACAACATAGAAGCTTTCTTT. Looking up the rest from reference TRBV19 and TRBJ1-1 gives the full variable domain: DGGITQSPKYLFRKEGQNVTLSCEQNLNHDAMYWYRQDPGQGLRLIYYSQIVNDFQKGDIAEGYSVSREKKESFPLTVTSAQKNPTAFYLCASRPGGYNIEAFFGQGTRLTVV.

Points on this clone: This CDR3 is missing its conserved last phenylalanine or tryptophan, likely due to a read error. Because the CDR3's place on the DNA is in doubt, the DNA is left out and the CDR3 is given as listed by TCRdb. The chain is built from TRBV12-1 and TRBJ2-7. TRBV12-1 is a known pseudogene. The CDR3 totals 14 residues, both ends included. The CDR3 region is CASSQGIRIYEQYL.

J is TRBJ2-2 and V is TRBV10-1; TRBD1 matches at 7 bases. The V and J ends lost 5 bases and 4 bases, in that order; junction bases with no gene match: 4. In germline, CDR1 is WNHNN, CDR2 SYGVQD (reference sequence). The CDR3 runs 14 residues. The CDR3: CASSKTGATGELFF. DNA for the CDR3: TGCGCCAGCAGTAAAACAGGGGCCACCGGGGAGCTGTTTTTT.

The V and J genes are TRBV25-1 and TRBJ1-2; TRBD1 matches 9 bases. CDR1 is MGHDK, CDR2 SYGVNS, per germline. The CDR3 runs 15 residues. The V segment lost 3 bases and the J segment 4 bases; nucleotides outside the gene matches: 6. Here the CDR3 DNA reads TGTGCCAGCAGTGATCCACAGGGGGCAGGCTATGGCTACACCTTC. It codes for CASSDPQGAGYGYTF.

The CDR3 protein is CASSLRRPRDSLNEKLFF. As DNA, the CDR3 is TGTGCCAGCAGCTTAAGGCGACCCCGGGACAGCTTAAATGAAAAACTGTTTTTT. The chain carries TRBV7-2 and TRBJ1-4; 7 bases agree with TRBD1. This CDR3 comprises 18 residues. The V gene end was trimmed by 2 bases and the J gene end by 5 bases; junction bases not matched to a gene: 14. Looked up from germline, CDR1 is SGHTA and CDR2 is FQGNSA.

The chain couples TRBV5-6 to TRBJ2-6; D is uncertain. This CDR3 comprises 15 residues. Germline V lookup: CDR1 SGHDT, CDR2 YYEEEE. The V and J ends lost 2 bases and 0 bases respectively, with 6 bases between them. CDR3 DNA: TGTGCCAGCAGCTTAGTGTTCTCTGGGGCCAACGTCCTGACTTTC. Its protein product is CASSLVFSGANVLTF.

The J gene is TRBJ1-4, the V gene TRBV7-9; 7 positions agree with TRBD1. J was trimmed by 8 bases and V by 4 bases; bases with no gene match: 10. Germline CDR1 is SEHNR and CDR2 is FQNEAQ (reference sequence). This CDR3 is built from 15 residues. CDR3 DNA sequence: TGTGCCAGCAGCTCCCTGGAGGGGGCTGCAGAAAAACTGTTTTTT. Translating it yields CASSSLEGAAEKLFF.

CDR3: CASSYSGDGYTF. DNA for the CDR3: TGTGCCAGCAGTTACTCGGGGGACGGCTACACCTTC. The rearrangement joins TRBV6-5 to TRBJ1-2, with D perhaps TRBD1 (5 bases). The CDR3 length is 12 residues. V gave up 0 bases and J gave up 8 bases, with 7 bases separating them. Germline CDR1 MNHEY, CDR2 SVGAGI.

The chain employs TRBV7-3 and TRBJ2-1; D unclear. This CDR3 is 12 amino acids long. V lost 1 base to trimming and J lost 9 bases, with 7 bases between them. The germline V gene has CDR1 SGHTA and CDR2 FQGTGA. The CDR3 loop reads CASSLIAGEQFF. The DNA for the CDR3 is TGTGCCAGCAGCTTAATAGCTGGTGAGCAGTTCTTC. Based on the CDR3 plus reference TRBV7-3 and TRBJ2-1, the full variable domain is GAGVSQTPSNKVTEKGKYVELRCDPISGHTALYWYRQSLGQGPEFLIYFQGTGAADDSGLPNDRFFAVRPEGSVSTLKIQRTERGDSAVYLCASSLIAGEQFFGPGTRLTVL.

This clone came up a few times. CDR3 sequence (DNA): TGTGCCAGCAGCTTAGGAACGACAGGTTTGGAGCAGTTCTTC. Protein product: CASSLGTTGLEQFF. The rearrangement joins TRBV7-2 to TRBJ2-1; tentative D call: TRBD1 (6 bases). The CDR3 is made up of 14 amino acids. V lost 1 base and J 10 bases, leaving 14 bases between the germline ends. Germline V gene lookup returns CDR1 SGHTA and CDR2 FQGNSA.

V gene TRBV18 combines with J gene TRBJ1-3; D is ambiguous. Germline CDR1 is KGHSH and CDR2 is LQKENI. The CDR3 extends over 14 amino acids. V lost 0 bases, J lost 1 base, and 4 bases lay in between. The CDR3 reads CASSPPGSGNTIYF. For the CDR3, the DNA is TGTGCCAGCTCACCACCGGGTTCTGGAAACACCATATATTTT.

V and J are TRBV5-5 and TRBJ1-2; the match to TRBD1 covers 7 bases. Trimming removed 3 bases from V and 4 bases from J; junction bases left unmatched: 9. The CDR3 covers 15 residues. Germline CDR1 is SGHKS and CDR2 is YYEKEE (reference sequence). CDR3 loop: CASSSSTDRSYGYTF. The CDR3 DNA is TGTGCCAGCAGCTCTAGCACGGACAGGAGCTATGGCTACACCTTC.